Presented here are 17 T cell receptor beta chains from one specimen sequenced in a study of OX40 agonist ivuxolimab in advanced cancers. The assay was immunoSEQ multiplex PCR, and TCRdb's table has in-frame clones only and misses some. Counted here are over 20,000 clones, roughly 77% occurring once; the ten biggest clones make up around a third. The sequencing used CD4+ or CD8+ T cells sorted from blood, collected in a trial of the OX40 agonist ivuxolimab. Every receptor here comes from an adult with an advanced solid tumor such as melanoma, head and neck, liver or kidney cancer.

This clone was counted only a few times. V and J are TRBV13 and TRBJ2-1; D not certain. CDR1 is PRHDT, CDR2 FYEKMQ, per germline (reference sequence). There are 14 residues in the CDR3. Trimming cost V 3 bases and J 2 bases, with 8 bases left between them. The CDR3 DNA reads as TGTGCCAGCAGCTTTTTAGGGACCTACAATGAGCAGTTCTTC. Translated, it gives CASSFLGTYNEQFF.

The V gene is TRBV2, the J gene TRBJ1-1; no clear D gene. Trimming cost V 6 bases and J 0 bases, with 14 bases left between them. CDR3 size: 15 residues. Germline loops: CDR1 SNHLY, CDR2 FYNNEI. The CDR3: CASRERERMNTEAFF. The CDR3 nucleotides read TGTGCCAGCAGAGAACGGGAGCGGATGAACACTGAAGCTTTCTTT.

The chain is built from TRBV9 and TRBJ2-7; possibly TRBD1 for D (6 bases). This CDR3 is built from 15 residues. Per the germline V gene, CDR1 is SGDLS and CDR2 is YYNGEE. With 0 bases removed from V and 5 bases from J, the gap between germline ends came to 15 bases. The CDR3 bases are TGTGCCAGCAGCGTAGAGGGTACCCGGGACAACGAGCAGTACTTC. It translates to CASSVEGTRDNEQYF.

The chain has TRBV11-2 and TRBJ2-7; D gene ambiguous. CDR1 and CDR2 from the germline V gene are SGHAT and FQNNGV. Trimming pared 2 bases from V and 4 bases from J, leaving 15 bases between. The CDR3 runs 15 residues. CDR3 region: CASSLYDGGQYEQYF. For the CDR3, the DNA is TGTGCCAGCAGCTTATATGACGGCGGTCAGTACGAGCAGTACTTC.

This clone is deemed medium-sized. The V gene is TRBV30, the J gene TRBJ2-7; TRBD1 is a possible D gene (5 bases). Trimming removed 4 bases from V and 3 bases from J, with 19 bases in between. This CDR3 has 15 amino acids. Germline CDR1 and CDR2: GTSNPN and SVGIG (reference sequence). CDR3 coding DNA: TGTGCCTGGATACCTGGGGCAGGGCCTCTCTACGAGCAGTACTTC. Protein: CAWIPGAGPLYEQYF.

For this clone: At one boundary the junction diverges from the germline segment, which might be a read error. The chain has TRBV7-7 and TRBJ2-5; the match to TRBD2 covers 9 bases. There are 16 residues in the CDR3. Germline values: CDR1 SSHAT, CDR2 FNYEAQ (reference sequence). As DNA, the CDR3 is TGTGCTAGCAGCCCAGGTCTGCTAGCGGGGCAAGAGACCCAGTACTTC. This sequence encodes CASSPGLLAGQETQYF.

The J gene is TRBJ2-1, the V gene TRBV2, with 12 bases that match TRBD2. Germline CDR1 and CDR2: SNHLY and FYNNEI. The CDR3 contains 12 residues. J was trimmed by 7 bases and V by 9 bases; bases with no gene match: 1. DNA of the CDR3: TGTGCCAGTACTAGCGGGAGGAATGAGCAGTTCTTC. Translated: CASTSGRNEQFF.

CDR3: CASSPTSGSYNEQFF. Written as DNA, the CDR3 is TGTGCCAGCAGCCCCACTAGCGGGAGCTACAATGAGCAGTTCTTC. The chain recombines TRBV7-9 with TRBJ2-1; 11 bases are a match to TRBD2. J lost 3 bases, V lost 5 bases, and 3 bases had no gene match. The germline gives CDR1 SEHNR, CDR2 FQNEAQ (reference sequence). This CDR3 spans 15 amino acids.

J is TRBJ2-1 and V is TRBV29-1, with TRBD2 matching 11 bases. Germline CDR1 and CDR2: SQVTM and ANQGSEA. This CDR3 has 15 residues. V dropped 5 bases and J dropped 4; count of bases not matched to a gene: 7. The CDR3 is CSVTGTSGPYNEQFF. The DNA of the CDR3 is TGCAGCGTTACTGGGACTAGCGGCCCTTACAATGAGCAGTTCTTC.

In this sample, this clone is medium-sized (0.01 to 0.1%). The chain links TRBV9 to TRBJ2-5, with 12 nucleotides matching TRBD2. V shed 5 bases and J 4 bases; nucleotides not matched to a gene: 6. This CDR3 is 15 amino acids long. Germline CDR1 is SGDLS and CDR2 is YYNGEE. In DNA form, the CDR3 reads TGTGCCAGCAGTCCTAGCGGGGGGGCGACAGAGACCCAGTACTTC. Encoded protein: CASSPSGGATETQYF. The variable domain in full, with the rest retrieved from reference TRBV9 and TRBJ2-5, is DSGVTQTPKHLITATGQRVTLRCSPRSGDLSVYWYQQSLDQGLQFLIQYYNGEERAKGNILERFSAQQFPDLHSELNLSSLELGDSALYFCASSPSGGATETQYFGPGTRLLVL.

The V gene is TRBV4-2, the J gene TRBJ2-5; D ambiguous. Per the germline V gene, CDR1 is LGHNA and CDR2 is YNFKEQ. The CDR3 has 11 amino acids. Trimming stripped 4 bases from V and 5 bases from J, with 5 bases between. CDR3 amino acids: CASSLGETQYF. DNA of the CDR3: TGTGCCAGCAGCCTTGGGGAGACCCAGTACTTC.

This clone was counted a few times. The rearrangement joins TRBV6-1 to TRBJ1-5; D is unresolved. The length of the CDR3 is 12 residues. Trimming left V 4 bases short and J 7 bases short, with 8 bases between. Looked up from germline, CDR1 is MNHNS and CDR2 is SASEGT. CDR3 in amino acids: CASSARGQPQHF. The CDR3 nucleotides are TGTGCCAGCAGTGCCCGTGGCCAGCCCCAGCATTTT.

This clone is termed medium-sized. The rearrangement joins TRBV14 to TRBJ1-2, with 10 bases lining up with TRBD1. J lost 4 bases, V lost 4 bases, and 6 bases had no gene match. CDR1 is SGHDN, CDR2 FVKESK, per germline. The CDR3 is 15 residues long. The CDR3 region is CASSPRQGAGYGYTF. The CDR3 DNA is TGTGCCAGCAGCCCAAGACAGGGGGCAGGCTATGGCTACACCTTC.

The chain has TRBV9 and TRBJ1-4; no reliable D call. CDR1 is SGDLS, CDR2 YYNGEE, per germline. V was trimmed by 4 bases and J by 4 bases, leaving 20 bases between them. This CDR3 contains 17 residues. CDR3 bases: TGTGCCAGCAGCTCTCAGGAAACTGAAACCTATAATGAAAAACTGTTTTTT. This translates into CASSSQETETYNEKLFF.

The V gene is TRBV28, the J gene TRBJ2-3; 11 bases line up with TRBD2. This CDR3 has 18 residues. Germline V gene sequence: CDR1 MDHEN, CDR2 SYDVKM. Losses at the gene ends were 7 bases for V and 5 bases for J; bases not matched to a gene: 17. Here the CDR3 reads CASTLGLSSGRLGDTQYF. The CDR3 bases are TGTGCCAGCACCCTTGGACTTTCTAGCGGGAGGTTAGGAGATACGCAGTATTTT.

In its sample, this clone was seen a few times. The junction shows a germline mismatch at one end, possibly a read error. The chain carries TRBV4-1 and TRBJ1-4, with a weak D call TRBD1 (6 bases). Germline values: CDR1 MGHRA, CDR2 YSYEKL. The CDR3 loop spans 15 amino acids. CDR3 coding DNA: TGCGCCAGCAGCCGCACCGGGACAACAAATGAAAAACTGTTTTTT. This encodes CASSRTGTTNEKLFF.

The V and J genes are TRBV5-8 and TRBJ1-2; 8 bases line up with TRBD1. Per the germline V gene, CDR1 is SGHTS and CDR2 is YDEGEE. Trimming took 0 bases from V and 5 from J; bases not matched to a gene: 15. CDR3 size: 18 residues. CDR3 coding DNA: TGTGCCAGCAGCTTGGCCCGGGACAGGATGGTCCCGAGGTATGGCTACACCTTC. Amino acid sequence: CASSLARDRMVPRYGYTF.